Included here is one T cell receptor beta chain sequence, with context. V lost 3 bases and J lost 0; bases outside the gene matches: 6. The CDR3 has 16 residues. Germline CDR1 SGHDT, CDR2 YYEEEE. The sample is drawn from a study of blood T cell repertoires in COVID-19. For the study at large: There were acute and convalescent COVID-19 samples, and they came from the United States, Italy and Spain. Sources were T cells, B-cell-depleted T cells, or PBMCs; the material itself was cDNA or gDNA.

Authors' processing steps: Reference gene primers were amplified, and this amplification served to estimate nucleated cell counts. Sequencing used immunoSEQ multiplex PCR; TCRdb keeps in-frame clones, though not all of them. V, J and clone size derive from that table, while D and trimming were established from the DNA sequence. In the table there are roughly 43,000 clones, 80% to 90% of which are singletons. The sequenced material came from peripheral blood. V is TRBV5-6 and J is TRBJ2-3, with 8 bases identical to TRBD1. The TCR was taken from a human donor in a cohort sampled during active COVID-19. The donor label of this sample is uncertain. The CDR3: CASSYDRGISTDTQYF. CDR3 coding DNA: TGTGCCAGCAGCTATGACAGGGGTATTAGCACAGATACGCAGTATTTT.